What follows describes a single T cell receptor (beta chain). The data originate from a study of control samples from healthy donors and cancer patients. Using immunoSEQ multiplex PCR, the repertoire was profiled, and TCRdb retains in-frame clones only, with some absent. The sample records under 150,000 clones, around 90% being singletons. CDR3 size: 16 residues. Trimming took 0 bases from V and 6 from J, leaving 18 bases between them. Germline lookup yields CDR1 LNHNV and CDR2 YYDKDF (reference sequence). The source material was blood. The rearrangement joins TRBV15 to TRBJ2-7; perhaps TRBD1 as D (7 bases). The receptor comes from a young man in good health. CDR3: CATSRDLRGQGGEQYF. The CDR3, as DNA: TGTGCCACCAGCAGAGATTTAAGAGGGCAGGGGGGCGAGCAGTACTTC.